These 12 T cell receptor beta chains were all obtained from the same sample, sequenced in a study of shared clonotypes between healthy human individuals (dated by TCRdb to the early 2020s). The library was made by the immunoSEQ multiplex PCR assay. TCRdb's version of the immuneACCESS table is confined to in-frame rearrangements and falls short of the full clone set. An unresolved V gene accounts for under half of the shortfall where checked; the remainder is of unknown origin. Here the sample has 2 million to 2.5 million clones; approximately 95% occur a single time. 0.3% to 0.4% of the sample goes to the ten largest clones. Input material: naive CD4+ T cells from PBMCs. The cell subset or site label, as the study defines it: CD45RA+ positively selected. The receptor set was obtained from a man in his late teens or twenties in good health. Some clones in this sample may be carry-over from other donors' samples.

This chain links TRBV5-1 with TRBJ1-2; D may be TRBD1 (5 bases). The CDR3 length is 16 residues. V shed 4 bases and J shed 5 bases, with 21 bases lying between them. Germline CDR1 SGHRS, CDR2 YFSETQ. CDR3 loop: CASSRGGANAVYGYTF. In DNA, the CDR3 is TGCGCCAGCAGCCGGGGGGGAGCCAACGCCGTTTATGGCTACACCTTC.

This clone was counted a single time. This chain links TRBV18 with TRBJ1-5; D is unresolved. Germline values: CDR1 KGHSH, CDR2 LQKENI. The V and J ends lost 6 bases and 4 bases respectively, with 10 bases between them. The CDR3 has 13 residues. DNA of the CDR3: TGTGCCAGCTCCCAGACTGAGAATCAGCCCCAGCATTTT. It yields the protein CASSQTENQPQHF. Full variable domain (missing parts from reference TRBV18 and TRBJ1-5): NAGVMQNPRHLVRRRGQEARLRCSPMKGHSHVYWYRQLPEEGLKFMVYLQKENIIDESGMPKERFSAEFPKEGPSILRIQQVVRGDSAAYFCASSQTENQPQHFGDGTRLSIL.

Turning to this clone: Other nucleotide sequences in the sample specify the same CDR3. J is TRBJ2-7 and V is TRBV28; TRBD2 matches at 13 bases. Trimming at V came to 3 bases and at J to 3 bases, leaving 2 bases not matched to a gene. Germline CDR1 and CDR2: MDHEN and SYDVKM. This CDR3 is 15 amino acids long. CDR3 loop: CASSFTSGRGYEQYF. The CDR3 nucleotides are TGTGCCAGCAGTTTCACTAGCGGGAGGGGCTACGAGCAGTACTTC.

V and J are TRBV7-3 and TRBJ2-1, with D perhaps TRBD2 (5 bases). V was pared by 5 bases and J by 6 bases, with 17 bases between. The germline V gene encodes CDR1 SGHTA and CDR2 FQGTGA. The CDR3 runs to 15 residues. CDR3 coding DNA: TGTGCCAGCAGCCCCCAGAGGGCCGTGTTCAATGAGCAGTTCTTC. Protein sequence: CASSPQRAVFNEQFF.

CDR3 sequence reads: CASSYDRGTAGNTIYF. In DNA form, the CDR3 reads TGTGCCAGCAGCTATGACAGGGGAACGGCTGGAAACACCATATATTTT. The rearrangement links TRBV7-9 to TRBJ1-3; 8 bases agree with TRBD1. With 4 bases clipped from V and 2 bases from J, the junction kept 7 bases outside the gene matches. The germline gives CDR1 SEHNR, CDR2 FQNEAQ (reference sequence). The CDR3 spans 16 residues.

The rearrangement uses TRBV19 and TRBJ1-2; D is undetermined. V was trimmed by 3 bases and J by 2 bases, leaving 10 bases between them. The CDR3 is 14 amino acids. CDR1 is LNHDA, CDR2 SQIVND, per germline (reference sequence). CDR3 residues: CASSIWELNYGYTF. CDR3 DNA: TGTGCCAGTAGTATCTGGGAGTTAAACTATGGCTACACCTTC.

The genes are TRBV27 and TRBJ2-2, with 11 bases identical to TRBD2. The germline gives CDR1 MNHEY, CDR2 SMNVEV (reference sequence). CDR3 length: 20 residues. J lost 6 bases, V lost 1 base, and 16 bases had no gene match. The CDR3 DNA is TGTGCCAGCAGTTTATTAAGTCTAGCGGGAGGAGCAGTAGGCGCCGGGGAGCTGTTTTTT. Its protein product is CASSLLSLAGGAVGAGELFF.

As concerns this clone: Additional DNA sequences in this sample encode the identical CDR3. V usage is TRBV20-1 and J usage is TRBJ1-2, with no clear D. CDR3 size: 11 residues. Looked up from germline, CDR1 is DFQATT and CDR2 is SNEGSKA (reference sequence). The V gene lost 5 bases and the J gene lost 0 bases, with 4 bases spanning the gap. The CDR3 loop reads CSAGANYGYTF. The CDR3 coding sequence is TGCAGTGCTGGAGCTAACTATGGCTACACCTTC.

This clone has only one observation. The chain employs TRBV7-6 and TRBJ2-5, with 12 nucleotides matching TRBD1. The CDR3 contains 16 residues. The junction had 4 bases not matched to a gene; V was cut back by 0 bases and J by 5 bases. The germline CDR1 and CDR2 sequences are SGHVS and FNYEAQ. The CDR3, as DNA: TGTGCCAGCAGCTTAGCGGGACAGGGGGCAGGGGAGACCCAGTACTTC. Translating it yields CASSLAGQGAGETQYF.

The chain uses TRBV5-1 and TRBJ1-2; D not certain. With 2 bases removed from V and 8 bases from J, the gap between germline ends came to 19 bases. Germline CDR1 is SGHRS and CDR2 is YFSETQ. This CDR3 contains 15 residues. CDR3: CASSLTHYIEGGYTF. The CDR3 nucleotides are TGCGCCAGCAGCTTAACCCACTATATAGAGGGCGGCTACACCTTC.

The chain recombines TRBV19 with TRBJ2-1; D not resolved. CDR3 length: 12 residues. In germline, CDR1 is LNHDA, CDR2 SQIVND (reference sequence). V lost 3 bases and J 8 bases, leaving 8 bases between the germline ends. In DNA, the CDR3 is TGTGCCAGTAGTATGCCCGGCGATGAGCAGTTCTTC. Its translation: CASSMPGDEQFF.

V is TRBV5-4 and J is TRBJ1-4; 10 bases align to TRBD1. The CDR3 consists of 14 residues. The V gene end was trimmed by 4 bases and the J gene end by 8 bases; junction bases not matched to a gene: 5. Germline V gene lookup returns CDR1 SGHNT and CDR2 YYREEE (reference sequence). CDR3 sequence: CASSQGQGIEKLFF. The CDR3 nucleotides read TGTGCCAGCAGCCAGGGACAGGGGATCGAAAAACTGTTTTTT.